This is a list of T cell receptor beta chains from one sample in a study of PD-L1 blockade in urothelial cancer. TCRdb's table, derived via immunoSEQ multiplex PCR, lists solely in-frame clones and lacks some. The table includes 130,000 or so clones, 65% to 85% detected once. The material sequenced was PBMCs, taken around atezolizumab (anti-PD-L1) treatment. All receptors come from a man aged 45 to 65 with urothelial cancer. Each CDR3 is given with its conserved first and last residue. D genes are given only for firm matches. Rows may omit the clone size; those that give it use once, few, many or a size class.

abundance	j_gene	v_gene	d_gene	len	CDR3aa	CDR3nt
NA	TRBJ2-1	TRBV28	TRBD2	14	CASELAGGPNEQFF	TGTGCCAGTGAACTAGCGGGAGGCCCCAATGAGCAGTTCTTC
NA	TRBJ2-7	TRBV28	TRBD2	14	CASRLAGGPGEQYF	TGTGCCAGCAGACTGGCGGGAGGGCCGGGGGAGCAGTACTTC
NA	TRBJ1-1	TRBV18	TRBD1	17	CASSPGPGGGTNTEAFF	TGTGCCAGCTCACCAGGGCCAGGGGGCGGGACGAACACTGAAGCTTTCTTT
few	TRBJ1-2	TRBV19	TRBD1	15	CASSIGDRGAYGYTF	TGTGCCAGTAGTATAGGCGACAGGGGAGCCTATGGCTACACCTTC
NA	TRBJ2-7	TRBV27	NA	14	CASSSPGASYEQYF	TGTGCCAGCAGCTCCCCTGGGGCCTCCTACGAGCAGTACTTC
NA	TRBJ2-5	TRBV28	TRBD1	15	CASSWTGGSRETQYF	TGTGCCAGCAGTTGGACAGGGGGCTCGAGGGAGACCCAGTACTTC
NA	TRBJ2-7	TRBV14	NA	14	CASSHGGPPYEQYF	TGTGCCAGCAGCCACGGGGGTCCTCCCTACGAGCAGTACTTC
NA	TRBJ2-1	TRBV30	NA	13	CACEDMSYNEQFF	TGTGCCTGTGAGGATATGTCCTACAATGAGCAGTTCTTC
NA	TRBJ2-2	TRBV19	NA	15	CASSIPRGVTGELFF	TGTGCCAGTAGTATACCCCGTGGAGTCACCGGGGAGCTGTTTTTT
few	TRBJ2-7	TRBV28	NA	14	CASSFSQGTYEQYF	TGTGCCAGCAGTTTTTCGCAGGGTACCTACGAGCAGTACTTC
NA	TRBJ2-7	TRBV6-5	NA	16	CASSLSIGGKRYEQYF	TGTGCCAGCAGTTTATCGATTGGCGGGAAGAGATACGAGCAGTACTTC
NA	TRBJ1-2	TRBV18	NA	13	CASSPERNYGYTF	TGTGCCAGCTCACCAGAGAGGAACTATGGCTACACCTTC
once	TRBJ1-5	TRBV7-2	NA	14	CASSLVGRFGPQHF	TGTGCCAGCAGCTTAGTCGGCAGGTTCGGACCCCAGCATTTT
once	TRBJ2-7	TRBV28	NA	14	CASSHDRAYDEQYF	TGTGCCAGCAGTCATGACAGAGCCTACGACGAGCAGTACTTC
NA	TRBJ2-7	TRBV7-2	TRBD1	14	CASSVGQGPYEQYF	TGTGCCAGCAGCGTCGGACAGGGGCCCTACGAGCAGTACTTC
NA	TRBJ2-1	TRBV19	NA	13	CASSQARYNEQFF	TGTGCCAGTAGTCAGGCCCGCTACAATGAGCAGTTCTTC
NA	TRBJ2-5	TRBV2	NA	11	CASGGRETQYF	TGTGCCAGCGGAGGCCGGGAGACCCAGTACTTC
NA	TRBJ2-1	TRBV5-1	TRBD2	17	CASSGGTSGPTYNEQFF	TGCGCCAGCAGCGGAGGGACTAGCGGGCCCACCTACAATGAGCAGTTCTTC
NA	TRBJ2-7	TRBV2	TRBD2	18	CASSWPETKRGSSYEQYF	TGTGCCAGCAGTTGGCCAGAAACAAAGCGGGGGAGCTCCTACGAGCAGTACTTC
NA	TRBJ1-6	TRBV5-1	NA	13	CASSESGVSPLHF	TGCGCCAGCAGCGAGTCAGGGGTCTCACCCCTCCACTTT
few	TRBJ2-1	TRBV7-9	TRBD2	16	CASRLITSGRAFEQFF	TGTGCCAGCAGACTCATCACTAGCGGGAGGGCCTTCGAGCAGTTCTTC
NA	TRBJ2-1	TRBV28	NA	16	CASSPPPGFRYNEQFF	TGTGCCAGCAGTCCCCCCCCCGGGTTCCGATACAATGAGCAGTTCTTC
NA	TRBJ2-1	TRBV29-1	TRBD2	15	CSVGPAGRVRNEQFF	TGCAGCGTTGGCCCAGCGGGAAGGGTTAGGAATGAGCAGTTCTTC
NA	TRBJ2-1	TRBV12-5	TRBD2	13	CASGLSRAGRRFF	TGTGCTAGTGGTTTGTCCCGAGCGGGAAGGCGGTTCTTC
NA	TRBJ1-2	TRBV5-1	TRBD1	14	CASSLGQGVYGYTF	TGCGCCAGCAGCTTGGGACAGGGAGTCTATGGCTACACCTTC
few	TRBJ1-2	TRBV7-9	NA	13	CASSSLGGGGYTF	TGTGCCAGCAGCTCGCTCGGGGGGGGTGGCTACACCTTC
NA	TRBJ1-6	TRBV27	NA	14	CASSLSRLSSPLHF	TGTGCCAGCAGTTTATCCCGACTGAGTTCACCCCTCCACTTT
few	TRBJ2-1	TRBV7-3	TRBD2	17	CASSRKGVAGGRGEQFF	TGTGCCAGCAGCCGAAAAGGGGTAGCGGGAGGCAGAGGTGAGCAGTTCTTC
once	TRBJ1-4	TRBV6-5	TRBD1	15	CASSSRGQVNEKLFF	TGTGCCAGCAGTTCGAGGGGGCAGGTTAATGAAAAACTGTTTTTT
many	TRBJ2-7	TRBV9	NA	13	CASSVGGKYEQYF	TGTGCCAGCAGCGTGGGCGGGAAGTACGAGCAGTACTTC
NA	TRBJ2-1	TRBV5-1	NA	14	CASSRSGTTNEQFF	TGCGCCAGCAGTCGCTCCGGGACAACCAATGAGCAGTTCTTC
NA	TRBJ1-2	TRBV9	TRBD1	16	CASSVVRQGADYGYTF	TGTGCCAGCAGCGTAGTTCGACAGGGGGCGGACTATGGCTACACCTTC
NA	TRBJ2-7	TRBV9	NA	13	CASSVQGGYEQYF	TGTGCCAGCAGCGTCCAGGGTGGGTACGAGCAGTACTTC
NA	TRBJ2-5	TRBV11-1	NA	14	CASSPTGWVETQYF	TGTGCCAGCAGCCCGACAGGATGGGTAGAGACCCAGTACTTC
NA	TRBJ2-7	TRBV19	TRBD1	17	CASSTSSVRGNSYEQYF	TGTGCCAGTAGTACTTCCTCGGTCAGGGGGAACTCCTACGAGCAGTACTTC
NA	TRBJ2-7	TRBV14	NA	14	CANSQVQWGDEQYF	TGTGCCAACAGCCAAGTCCAATGGGGCGACGAGCAGTACTTC
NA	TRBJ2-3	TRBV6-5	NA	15	CASNQGRINTDTQYF	TGTGCCAGCAACCAGGGGAGAATAAACACAGATACGCAGTATTTT
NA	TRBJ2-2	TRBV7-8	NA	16	CASSFGQGGSTGELFF	TGTGCCAGCAGCTTTGGACAGGGAGGGTCCACCGGGGAGCTGTTTTTT
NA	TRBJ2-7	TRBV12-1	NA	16	CASSAGLAGGLYEQYF	TGTGCCAGCAGCGCAGGACTAGCGGGAGGTCTCTACGAGCAGTACTTC
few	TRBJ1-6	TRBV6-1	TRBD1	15	CASRARDRGNSPLHF	TGTGCCAGCAGGGCCCGGGACAGGGGGAATTCACCCCTCCACTTT
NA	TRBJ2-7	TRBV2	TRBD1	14	CASSLDRASYEQYF	TGTGCCAGCAGTTTGGACAGGGCCTCCTACGAGCAGTACTTC
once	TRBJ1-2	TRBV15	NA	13	CATTGGALGGYTF	TGTGCCACCACCGGGGGGGCGTTAGGTGGCTACACCTTC
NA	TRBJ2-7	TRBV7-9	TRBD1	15	CASRGDRGRVYEQYF	TGTGCCAGCAGAGGGGACAGGGGGCGCGTTTACGAGCAGTACTTC
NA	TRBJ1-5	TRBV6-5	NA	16	CASSYSTPGSNQPQHF	TGTGCCAGCAGTTACTCGACCCCGGGGAGCAATCAGCCCCAGCATTTT
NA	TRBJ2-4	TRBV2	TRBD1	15	CASSELGTGENIQYF	TGTGCCAGCAGTGAACTTGGGACAGGGGAAAACATTCAGTACTTC
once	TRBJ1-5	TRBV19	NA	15	CASSIPGYSNQPQHF	TGTGCCAGTAGTATCCCAGGTTATAGCAATCAGCCCCAGCATTTT
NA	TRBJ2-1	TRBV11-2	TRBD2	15	CASSLVRREGNEQFF	TGTGCCAGCAGCTTAGTGAGGCGGGAGGGCAATGAGCAGTTCTTC
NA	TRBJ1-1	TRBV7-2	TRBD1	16	CASLWDRAKVNTEAFF	TGTGCCAGCCTTTGGGACAGGGCCAAGGTGAACACTGAAGCTTTCTTT
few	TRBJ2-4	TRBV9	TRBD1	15	CASSPQGTGLDIQYF	TGTGCCAGCAGCCCCCAAGGGACAGGGTTGGACATTCAGTACTTC
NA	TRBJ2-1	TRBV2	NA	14	CASRRDGLWNEQFF	TGTGCCAGCAGGCGGGACGGGTTATGGAATGAGCAGTTCTTC
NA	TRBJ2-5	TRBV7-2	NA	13	CASRPDPIETQYF	TGTGCCAGCAGACCCGATCCTATCGAGACCCAGTACTTC
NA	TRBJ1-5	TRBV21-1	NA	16	CASFSRGDYSNQPQHF	TGTGCCAGTTTCAGCCGGGGGGACTATAGCAATCAGCCCCAGCATTTT
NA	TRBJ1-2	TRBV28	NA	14	CASSLLRDGYGYTF	TGTGCCAGCAGTTTATTGCGGGACGGCTATGGCTACACCTTC
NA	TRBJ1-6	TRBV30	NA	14	CAWSPLTGNSPLHF	TGTGCCTGGAGTCCCTTGACAGGCAATTCACCCCTCCACTTT
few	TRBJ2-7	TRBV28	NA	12	CASTGGRYEQYF	TGTGCCAGCACAGGGGGGAGATACGAGCAGTACTTC
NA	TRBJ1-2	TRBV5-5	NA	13	CASSLDSYYGYTF	TGTGCCAGCAGCTTGGACAGCTACTATGGCTACACCTTC